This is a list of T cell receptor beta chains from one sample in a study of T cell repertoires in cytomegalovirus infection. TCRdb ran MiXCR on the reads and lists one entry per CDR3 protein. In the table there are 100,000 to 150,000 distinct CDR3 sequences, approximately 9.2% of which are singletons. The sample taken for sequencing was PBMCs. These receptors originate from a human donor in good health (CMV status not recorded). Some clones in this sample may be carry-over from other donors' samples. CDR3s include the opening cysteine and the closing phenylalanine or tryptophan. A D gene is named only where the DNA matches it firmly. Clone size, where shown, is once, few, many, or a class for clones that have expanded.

CDR3 DNA: TGTGCCACCAGCGGGGGAAACGACTATGGCTACACCTTC
CDR3 protein: CATSGGNDYGYTF
clone size: once
V gene: TRBV24-1
D gene: .
J gene: TRBJ1-2

CDR3 DNA: TGCAGTGCTGGGGACGCTGGAGGAGATACGCAGTATTTT
CDR3 protein: CSAGDAGGDTQYF
clone size: many
V gene: TRBV20-1
D gene: .
J gene: TRBJ2-3

CDR3 DNA: TGTGCCAGCAGCCGGGGCCGCCACAATGAGCAGTTCTTC
CDR3 protein: CASSRGRHNEQFF
clone size: many
V gene: TRBV7-8
D gene: .
J gene: TRBJ2-1

CDR3 DNA: TGTGCCAGCAGCCTCCCAGGGGCCCTGGATGAGCAGTTCTTC
CDR3 protein: CASSLPGALDEQFF
clone size: many
V gene: TRBV28
D gene: .
J gene: TRBJ2-1

CDR3 DNA: TGTGCCAGCAGTGAAAGGACAGGGGACAATGAGCAGTTCTTC
CDR3 protein: CASSERTGDNEQFF
clone size: .
V gene: TRBV6-4
D gene: TRBD1
J gene: TRBJ2-1

CDR3 DNA: TGCAGTGCTAACAGCCCCTACGAGCAGTACTTC
CDR3 protein: CSANSPYEQYF
clone size: .
V gene: TRBV20-1
D gene: .
J gene: TRBJ2-7

CDR3 DNA: TGTGCCAGCAGGTCACTTGGAGGGGGGGCAAAAGATACGCAGTATTTT
CDR3 protein: CASRSLGGGAKDTQYF
clone size: .
V gene: TRBV5-4
D gene: .
J gene: TRBJ2-3

CDR3 DNA: TGTGCCAGCAGTTCCCTCGGACAGGGTCCCACAGATACGCAGTATTTT
CDR3 protein: CASSSLGQGPTDTQYF
clone size: many
V gene: TRBV12-3/TRBV12-4
D gene: TRBD1
J gene: TRBJ2-3

CDR3 DNA: TGTGCCAGCAGTTCCGTTGGAGGGGGCTACAATGAGCAGTTCTTC
CDR3 protein: CASSSVGGGYNEQFF
clone size: many
V gene: TRBV6-2/TRBV6-3
D gene: .
J gene: TRBJ2-1

CDR3 DNA: TGTGCCACCAGTGGTGTTGGGACTGAAGCTTTCTTT
CDR3 protein: CATSGVGTEAFF
clone size: once
V gene: TRBV24-1
D gene: .
J gene: TRBJ1-1

CDR3 DNA: TGTGCCACAGACAGTTACACTGAAGCTTTCTTT
CDR3 protein: CATDSYTEAFF
clone size: few
V gene: TRBV28
D gene: .
J gene: TRBJ1-1

CDR3 DNA: TGCAGCGTTGCTTCTGGACAGGGGGCGTATGGCTACACCTTC
CDR3 protein: CSVASGQGAYGYTF
clone size: .
V gene: TRBV29-1
D gene: TRBD1
J gene: TRBJ1-2

CDR3 DNA: TGTGCCAGCAGTGAATCCCAGGTTGAAGCTTTCTTT
CDR3 protein: CASSESQVEAFF
clone size: .
V gene: TRBV25-1
D gene: .
J gene: TRBJ1-1

CDR3 DNA: TGTGCCAGCAGCGTAGAGGGGAACATGAACACTGAAGCTTTCTTT
CDR3 protein: CASSVEGNMNTEAFF
clone size: many
V gene: TRBV9
D gene: .
J gene: TRBJ1-1

CDR3 DNA: TGTGCCAGCAGCTTAGGGACTCTCGGGCCCGGGGAGCTGTTTTTT
CDR3 protein: CASSLGTLGPGELFF
clone size: many
V gene: TRBV11-3
D gene: .
J gene: TRBJ2-2

CDR3 DNA: TGTGCCAGCATAGATGGAAACTACGAGCAGTACTTC
CDR3 protein: CASIDGNYEQYF
clone size: few
V gene: TRBV2
D gene: .
J gene: TRBJ2-7

CDR3 DNA: TGCAGCGTTGGGGCAGGCGGCCCCGGGGGCTACACCTTC
CDR3 protein: CSVGAGGPGGYTF
clone size: few
V gene: TRBV29-1
D gene: .
J gene: TRBJ1-2

CDR3 DNA: TGTGCCAGCAGCCCGGGACAGCATAATTCACCCCTCCACTTT
CDR3 protein: CASSPGQHNSPLHF
clone size: many
V gene: TRBV7-2
D gene: TRBD1
J gene: TRBJ1-6

CDR3 DNA: TGTGCCAGCAGCGTGGCTGGCGGGGGCGGCGATGAGCAGTTCTTC
CDR3 protein: CASSVAGGGGDEQFF
clone size: few
V gene: TRBV3-1
D gene: .
J gene: TRBJ2-1

CDR3 DNA: TGTGCCAGCAGATACAGGGTAGGGAACACTGAAGCTTTCTTT
CDR3 protein: CASRYRVGNTEAFF
clone size: many
V gene: TRBV27
D gene: .
J gene: TRBJ1-1

CDR3 DNA: TGCAGCACCCAAAGCGGGGGCGGACAAGAGACCCAGTACTTC
CDR3 protein: CSTQSGGGQETQYF
clone size: .
V gene: TRBV29-1
D gene: TRBD2
J gene: TRBJ2-5

CDR3 DNA: TGTGCCAGCAGCAACCAAGCTGGCCTCGGCCCCTACAATGAGCAGTTCTTC
CDR3 protein: CASSNQAGLGPYNEQFF
clone size: many
V gene: TRBV7-2
D gene: .
J gene: TRBJ2-1

CDR3 DNA: TGTGCCAGCAGCTTTACGGCATATGGCTACACCTTC
CDR3 protein: CASSFTAYGYTF
clone size: many
V gene: TRBV7-2
D gene: .
J gene: TRBJ1-2

CDR3 DNA: TGTGCCAGCAGCCAAGGACAGGCCCGTCGGGGCTACACCTTC
CDR3 protein: CASSQGQARRGYTF
clone size: many
V gene: TRBV7-2
D gene: TRBD1
J gene: TRBJ1-2

CDR3 DNA: TGTGCCAGTAGTATTCACAGACAGGCCCACGAGCAGTACTTC
CDR3 protein: CASSIHRQAHEQYF
clone size: many
V gene: TRBV19
D gene: .
J gene: TRBJ2-7

CDR3 DNA: TGCAGTGCCCCGGGACCACGCGGGGGTACGCAGTATTTT
CDR3 protein: CSAPGPRGGTQYF
clone size: .
V gene: TRBV20-1
D gene: TRBD2
J gene: TRBJ2-3

CDR3 DNA: TGTGCCAGCAGCTTAGATGGGCCCAGAGGAAGGTACAATGAGCAGTTCTTC
CDR3 protein: CASSLDGPRGRYNEQFF
clone size: few
V gene: TRBV7-4
D gene: .
J gene: TRBJ2-1

CDR3 DNA: TGTGCCAGTAGTATAGCTGGGGCCGCGAATCAGCCCCAGCATTTT
CDR3 protein: CASSIAGAANQPQHF
clone size: many
V gene: TRBV19
D gene: .
J gene: TRBJ1-5

CDR3 DNA: TGCAGTGCGGCGTTGGGGTCTGGGGCCAACGTCCTGACTTTC
CDR3 protein: CSAALGSGANVLTF
clone size: few
V gene: TRBV20-1
D gene: .
J gene: TRBJ2-6

CDR3 DNA: TGTGCCAGCAGCTCCCCCGCTAGCGGCCTCACCTATTTT
CDR3 protein: CASSSPASGLTYF
clone size: many
V gene: TRBV7-8
D gene: TRBD2
J gene: TRBJ2-3

CDR3 DNA: TGTGCCAGCAGCTACGCTGAAGCTTTCTTT
CDR3 protein: CASSYAEAFF
clone size: many
V gene: TRBV7-9
D gene: .
J gene: TRBJ1-1

CDR3 DNA: TGTGCCAGTACCCGTTTCGGGGGTACAGATACGCAGTATTTT
CDR3 protein: CASTRFGGTDTQYF
clone size: .
V gene: TRBV19
D gene: .
J gene: TRBJ2-3

CDR3 DNA: TGCGCCAGCAGCTCGAAGGACTTGAACACTGAAGCTTTCTTT
CDR3 protein: CASSSKDLNTEAFF
clone size: many
V gene: TRBV5-1
D gene: .
J gene: TRBJ1-1

CDR3 DNA: TGTGCCAGCAGCCTGGGACAGCAAAATGAAAAACTGTTTTTT
CDR3 protein: CASSLGQQNEKLFF
clone size: many
V gene: TRBV7-9
D gene: TRBD1
J gene: TRBJ1-4

CDR3 DNA: TGTGCCAGCACCTTGGGGCCAGGGGGCAGTTACGAGCAGTACTTC
CDR3 protein: CASTLGPGGSYEQYF
clone size: many
V gene: TRBV7-2
D gene: TRBD1
J gene: TRBJ2-7

CDR3 DNA: TGCAGTGCTACGAGCCCTACCTACGAGCAGTACTTC
CDR3 protein: CSATSPTYEQYF
clone size: few
V gene: TRBV20-1
D gene: .
J gene: TRBJ2-7

CDR3 DNA: TGTGCCAGCAGTTTAGGTTCGGTCTCTGGGGCCAACGTCCTGACTTTC
CDR3 protein: CASSLGSVSGANVLTF
clone size: few
V gene: TRBV12-3/TRBV12-4
D gene: .
J gene: TRBJ2-6

CDR3 DNA: TGTGCCAGCAGCTTGATAGGACAGGGGGGGAACATTCAGTACTTC
CDR3 protein: CASSLIGQGGNIQYF
clone size: many
V gene: TRBV5-5
D gene: TRBD1
J gene: TRBJ2-4

CDR3 DNA: TGCGCCAGCAGCCAAGTAGCGGGGGATGGAGATACGCAGTATTTT
CDR3 protein: CASSQVAGDGDTQYF
clone size: many
V gene: TRBV4-1
D gene: TRBD2
J gene: TRBJ2-3

CDR3 DNA: TGTGCCAGCAGCCAAGGTTTCCGTGGGACAGGATTATACGAGCAGTACTTC
CDR3 protein: CASSQGFRGTGLYEQYF
clone size: few
V gene: TRBV14
D gene: TRBD1
J gene: TRBJ2-7

CDR3 DNA: TGTGCCAGCTCAACTCAGACCTACGAGCAGTACTTC
CDR3 protein: CASSTQTYEQYF
clone size: .
V gene: TRBV18
D gene: .
J gene: TRBJ2-7

CDR3 DNA: TGCAGTGCAAGCGACAGGGCAGGAGGTAGGGAAGCTTTCTTT
CDR3 protein: CSASDRAGGREAFF
clone size: many
V gene: TRBV20-1
D gene: TRBD1
J gene: TRBJ1-1

CDR3 DNA: TGTGCCAGCAGTGAAGGACGGGGGATCACCATATATTTT
CDR3 protein: CASSEGRGITIYF
clone size: many
V gene: TRBV2
D gene: .
J gene: TRBJ1-3

CDR3 DNA: TGCAGTGCTAGTTCTAGACAGACTTCTGGAAACACCATATATTTT
CDR3 protein: CSASSRQTSGNTIYF
clone size: many
V gene: TRBV20-1
D gene: .
J gene: TRBJ1-3

CDR3 DNA: TGTGCCAGCAGCCAATTAGACTCGCAGTATTTT
CDR3 protein: CASSQLDSQYF
clone size: few
V gene: TRBV4-2
D gene: .
J gene: TRBJ2-3

CDR3 DNA: TGTGCCAGCAGCTCTACAGGGAACTACAATGAGCAGTTCTTC
CDR3 protein: CASSSTGNYNEQFF
clone size: few
V gene: TRBV7-9
D gene: .
J gene: TRBJ2-1

CDR3 DNA: TGTGCCAGCAGCCTGTCAGGGGTGAGCTCCTACGAGCAGTACTTC
CDR3 protein: CASSLSGVSSYEQYF
clone size: .
V gene: TRBV11-2
D gene: .
J gene: TRBJ2-7

CDR3 DNA: TGTGCCAGCAGGTGGGGAGGCACTGAAGCTTTCTTT
CDR3 protein: CASRWGGTEAFF
clone size: .
V gene: TRBV28
D gene: .
J gene: TRBJ1-1

CDR3 DNA: TGTGCCAGTAAGGAGGGGGCAAGGGGGGAGACCCAGTACTTC
CDR3 protein: CASKEGARGETQYF
clone size: many
V gene: TRBV19
D gene: .
J gene: TRBJ2-5

CDR3 DNA: TGCAGTGCTAGAGATGTAGCTAGCGGGGGGTACAATGAGCAGTTCTTC
CDR3 protein: CSARDVASGGYNEQFF
clone size: many
V gene: TRBV20-1
D gene: TRBD2
J gene: TRBJ2-1

CDR3 DNA: TGTGCCAGCAGTCTAGGACAGGGACGTGGCTACACCTTC
CDR3 protein: CASSLGQGRGYTF
clone size: few
V gene: TRBV28
D gene: TRBD1
J gene: TRBJ1-2

CDR3 DNA: TGTGCCAGCAGTTCCACTAGCGGGGTATACCAAGAGACCCAGTACTTC
CDR3 protein: CASSSTSGVYQETQYF
clone size: many
V gene: TRBV6-5
D gene: TRBD2
J gene: TRBJ2-5

CDR3 DNA: TGTGCCAGCAGTTACCGCACAGACTTTGAAGCTTTCTTT
CDR3 protein: CASSYRTDFEAFF
clone size: many
V gene: TRBV6-6
D gene: .
J gene: TRBJ1-1